A selection of T cell receptor beta chains follows, all from one sample in a study of shared clonotypes between healthy human individuals. The table came from immunoSEQ multiplex PCR; TCRdb's copy has only in-frame clones and leaves some out. The sample contains millions of clones, around 94% of which appear only once. Sequencing was done on a sample of naive CD4+ T cells sorted from blood. The origin of the receptors is a man aged 18 to 29 in good health. Both conserved end residues are part of each CDR3. The order of the fields is V gene, J gene, clone size, D gene, CDR3 DNA, CDR3 protein. The D gene is left open where the match is weak. Expanded clones are given a class, and other clones once, few, many or no size at all.

TRBV5-1	TRBJ2-7	.	TRBD1	TGCGCCAGCAGCAACTCCCGGGACAGGGTGCCTAGCGGCTACTACGAGCAGTACTTC	CASSNSRDRVPSGYYEQYF
TRBV11-3	TRBJ2-5	once	.	TGTGCCAGCAGCTCTACACAGGGTCTCCCCCCCCCAGAGACCCAGTACTTC	CASSSTQGLPPPETQYF
TRBV6-1	TRBJ1-1	.	.	TGTGCCAGCAGGGCCCAGGGGCAGACTGAAGCTTTCTTT	CASRAQGQTEAFF
TRBV7-9	TRBJ2-7	.	TRBD2	TGTGCCAGCAGCCTAAGGGAGGGCTACGAGCAGTACTTC	CASSLREGYEQYF
TRBV19	TRBJ1-5	.	TRBD1	TGTGCCAGTAGTCTCGGGACAGGGGGCGTCCCCGCGGTCCAGCCCCAGCATTTT	CASSLGTGGVPAVQPQHF
TRBV30	TRBJ1-5	.	.	TGTGCCTGGAGTGTACTCACGGGTAATCAGCCCCAGCATTTT	CAWSVLTGNQPQHF
TRBV5-1	TRBJ2-3	.	.	TGCGCCAGCAGCTTGGTCGGCAGGGGAACAGATACGCAGTATTTT	CASSLVGRGTDTQYF
TRBV11-2	TRBJ1-2	.	.	TGTGCCAGCAGCTTCGACGCCTATGGCTACACCTTC	CASSFDAYGYTF
TRBV6-1	TRBJ2-3	.	TRBD2	TGTGCCAGCAGACCGCGGGGGGCCTCCACGCAGTATTTT	CASRPRGASTQYF
TRBV6-1	TRBJ1-3	.	.	TGTGCCAGCAGTGTGGCCAGGGCAAAAGGAGGAAACACCATATATTTT	CASSVARAKGGNTIYF
TRBV6-6	TRBJ2-3	.	.	TGTGCCAGCCGATGGGGCGGGGATACGCAGTATTTT	CASRWGGDTQYF
TRBV13	TRBJ2-7	.	TRBD2	TGTGCCAGCAGCTTAAGGGTCCGGCTAGCGGCCTCCTACGAGCAGTACTTC	CASSLRVRLAASYEQYF
TRBV6-1	TRBJ2-1	once	TRBD2	TGTGCCAGCAGGATTAGCGGGTCCTCATACAATGAGCAGTTCTTC	CASRISGSSYNEQFF
TRBV4-1	TRBJ2-3	.	TRBD2	TGCGCCAGCAGATCCCTAGCGGGAGACACTACGCAGTATTTT	CASRSLAGDTTQYF
TRBV30	TRBJ1-2	once	.	TGTGCCTGGAGTGAAACACAGAGCTACACCTTC	CAWSETQSYTF
TRBV4-1	TRBJ2-3	.	.	TGCGCCAGCAGCCAAGATTCGAGAAAGGATACGCTAGGGTGGGATACGCAGTATTTT	CASSQDSRKDTLGWDTQYF
TRBV5-1	TRBJ2-7	.	TRBD1	TGCGCCAGCAGCCTCCTACAGGGGGCGCAATTCGAGCAGTACTTC	CASSLLQGAQFEQYF
TRBV6-5	TRBJ2-7	.	TRBD1	TGTGCCAGCAGTAGGACAGGGGGCTCGTACGAGCAGTACTTC	CASSRTGGSYEQYF
TRBV2	TRBJ2-3	once	TRBD2	TGTGCCAGCAGCCGACTAGCGGGAGGGACAGATACGCAGTATTTT	CASSRLAGGTDTQYF
TRBV2	TRBJ1-4	.	.	TGTGCCAGCAGTGAAGTGGGGTTCAATGAAAAACTGTTTTTT	CASSEVGFNEKLFF
TRBV18	TRBJ1-6	.	TRBD1	TGTGCCAGCTCACCACCCACAGGGGCGGGTTCACCCCTCCACTTT	CASSPPTGAGSPLHF
TRBV15	TRBJ2-3	.	TRBD1	TGTGCCACCAGCGAGACAGGGGATAGCACAGATACGCAGTATTTT	CATSETGDSTDTQYF
TRBV30	TRBJ1-4	few	.	TGTGCCTGGAGTGGATGGAGGGAAAAACTGTTTTTT	CAWSGWREKLFF
TRBV14	TRBJ1-5	.	.	TGTGCCAGCAGCCAACTTAAGGGTGGTCGCAATCAGCCCCAGCATTTT	CASSQLKGGRNQPQHF
TRBV4-3	TRBJ2-7	.	TRBD2	TGCGCCAGCAGCCAAGTGGCGGGGGGGCCCGAGCAGTACTTC	CASSQVAGGPEQYF
TRBV6-5	TRBJ1-1	.	.	TGTGCCAGCAGACAGACAGACCGGAACACTGAAGCTTTCTTT	CASRQTDRNTEAFF
TRBV5-1	TRBJ2-1	.	.	TGCGCCAGCAGCTTGGTGGAGGGTTCGCATGAGCAGTTCTTC	CASSLVEGSHEQFF
TRBV28	TRBJ2-7	.	.	TGTGCCAGCAGTCCGGTTCTCCAGGGGAACGAGCAGTACTTC	CASSPVLQGNEQYF
TRBV27	TRBJ2-2	once	.	TGTGCCACTAAGGACTACCTTTCGACCGGGGAGCTGTTTTTT	CATKDYLSTGELFF
TRBV6-5	TRBJ2-3	.	.	TGTGCCAGCAGTTACGTAGGTTGGGCAGATACGCAGTATTTT	CASSYVGWADTQYF
TRBV5-1	TRBJ1-6	.	.	TGCGCCAGCAGCCGTGTGGGGGGGGATTCACCCCTCCACTTT	CASSRVGGDSPLHF
TRBV9	TRBJ2-1	.	.	TGTGCCAGCAGCGTAGGTAGGGGGGAGCAGTTCTTC	CASSVGRGEQFF
TRBV30	TRBJ1-2	.	TRBD1	TGTGCCTGGAGTTCACAGGGGGGGACCGCCTTAACCTTC	CAWSSQGGTALTF
TRBV18	TRBJ2-5	.	TRBD2	TGTGCCAGCTCACAGGGACTACAAGAGACCCAGTACTTC	CASSQGLQETQYF
TRBV9	TRBJ2-3	few	TRBD2	TGTGCCAGCAGCGTAGAACTAGCGGGGGGCACAGATACGCAGTATTTT	CASSVELAGGTDTQYF
TRBV2	TRBJ2-3	.	.	TGTGCCAGCAGTGATCAGGGGAGAGGGACAGATACGCAGTATTTT	CASSDQGRGTDTQYF
TRBV30	TRBJ2-1	.	.	TGTGCCTGGAGTATGGGCTCAGCAAACAATGAGCAGTTCTTC	CAWSMGSANNEQFF
TRBV5-1	TRBJ2-2	.	.	TGCGCCAGCAGCCCTCTGGGAAGGGGGTCGAACACCGGGGAGCTGTTTTTT	CASSPLGRGSNTGELFF
TRBV6-6	TRBJ2-2	.	TRBD2	TGTGCCAGCAGTTACGCGGCTAGCGGCCGCACCGGGGAGCTGTTTTTT	CASSYAASGRTGELFF
TRBV30	TRBJ1-2	.	.	TGTGCCTGGAGCCGGAAGAGCGCTAACTATGGCTACACCTTC	CAWSRKSANYGYTF
TRBV27	TRBJ1-5	once	.	TGTGCCAGCAGTTTAGAAGCGGGCGGTACCCAGCATTTT	CASSLEAGGTQHF
TRBV7-6	TRBJ1-1	.	.	TGTGCCAGCAGCTTATGGGGGGGGAACACTGAAGCTTTCTTT	CASSLWGGNTEAFF
TRBV7-9	TRBJ1-1	.	.	TGTGCCAGCAGCTTAGTGGCCTTTGTGAGCACTGAAGCTTTCTTT	CASSLVAFVSTEAFF
TRBV18	TRBJ1-5	.	TRBD1	TGTGCCAGCTCACCGTCGAACAGGGGTAGCAATCAGCCCCAGCATTTT	CASSPSNRGSNQPQHF
TRBV18	TRBJ1-1	.	.	TGTGCCAGCTCACCACCGGCTATGAACACTGAAGCTTTCTTT	CASSPPAMNTEAFF
TRBV11-3	TRBJ2-2	once	.	TGTGCCAGCTCACAACGGGGGGCCAGCACCGGGGAGCTGTTTTTT	CASSQRGASTGELFF
TRBV5-6	TRBJ2-2	.	.	TGTGCCAGCAGCCAGCCGCTGAAAGGCCCGGGGTCGAGCACCGGGGAGCTGTTTTTT	CASSQPLKGPGSSTGELFF
TRBV27	TRBJ1-2	.	.	TGTGCCACCAAGGGGACTGTTTCGTATGGCTACACCTTC	CATKGTVSYGYTF
TRBV11-2	TRBJ2-2	.	.	TGTGCCAGCAGCCTTTGGAGGGGGCGCTTGACCGGGGAGCTGTTTTTT	CASSLWRGRLTGELFF
TRBV18	TRBJ2-7	.	.	TGTGCCAGCTCCCAGGGTTCCTACGAGCAGTACTTC	CASSQGSYEQYF
TRBV7-8	TRBJ2-1	.	TRBD2	TGTGCCAGCAGCGTCTCCGGTCTAAGAAAGGCTAGCGGGGGGCCGCAATCGGTTGAGCAGTTCTTC	CASSVSGLRKASGGPQSVEQFF
TRBV6-1	TRBJ2-1	.	.	TGTGCCAGCACCCTGGACAATGAGCAGTTCTTC	CASTLDNEQFF
TRBV10-3	TRBJ1-5	few	.	TGTGCCATCAGTGAGTCGGAGGGGAAGGGGCCCAATCAGCCCCAGCATTTT	CAISESEGKGPNQPQHF
TRBV18	TRBJ1-2	.	.	TGTGCCAGCTCACCAGGAGGGGACTATGGCTACACCTTC	CASSPGGDYGYTF